The clone carrying this TCR beta chain counts as medium-sized by frequency. Its cognate antigen is unknown. This CDR3 has 13 residues. CDR1 SQVTM and CDR2 ANQGSEA come from the germline V gene. This sample was included in a study of CXCR3-negative and CXCR3-positive naive CD8 T cells. 5' RACE that incorporated UMI labels was used to prepare the TRB cDNA libraries. TCRdb reprocessed the 5' RACE reads and reports one entry per CDR3 protein, with no DNA. The repertoire shows 5,700 or so distinct CDR3 sequences; the top ten hold around 1.8%. Findings and limits, study-wide: More hydrophobic TRB CDR3s occurred in CXCR3-positive than in CXCR3-negative naive cells.

Sample: naive CXCR3+ CD8+ T cells from blood. Subset of the sample: CD45RO-CCR7+CD27+CD95- naive CD8+ T cells expressing CXCR3 (TNR3+). The chain has TRBV29-1 and TRBJ1-4; TCRdb indicates TRBD1, and absent DNA this call remains unverified. This receptor was taken from a human donor in good health. Some clones in this sample may be carry-over from other donors' samples. CDR3 protein: CSVEDGQGEKLFF.